The 32 T cell receptor beta chains given below trace back to one sample, sequenced in a study of CD8 T cells in Susac syndrome. With random hexamers, roughly 0.5 to 1 ug RNA was reverse transcribed. TCRdb called the immunoSEQ multiplex PCR reads again in MiXCR, with one record for every CDR3 protein. The data contain about 90,000 distinct CDR3 sequences, about 96% of them singletons. The sample was CD8+ T cells from PBMCs. Every receptor here comes from a human donor with Susac syndrome.

The V gene is TRBV3-1, the J gene TRBJ1-1; a possible D gene is TRBD1 (6 bases). The CDR3 is 15 amino acids. In germline, CDR1 is LGHDT, CDR2 YNNKEL (reference sequence). V lost 1 base to trimming and J lost 4 bases, with 13 bases between them. The DNA of the CDR3 is TGTGCCAGCAGCCAAGCTGGGGGCCGCTTCACTGAAGCTTTCTTT. Residues: CASSQAGGRFTEAFF.

This clonotype was observed once. The chain employs TRBV27 and TRBJ2-4, with 7 bases fitting TRBD1. Per the germline V gene, CDR1 is MNHEY and CDR2 is SMNVEV (reference sequence). The ends lost 3 bases at V and 6 bases at J; junction bases unmatched: 5. The CDR3 is made up of 14 amino acids. CDR3 DNA sequence: TGTGCCAGCAGTTTGAAAGGGACAGTAAACATTCAGTACTTC. As protein: CASSLKGTVNIQYF.

CDR3: CAWSQMGGGETQYF. The CDR3 DNA sequence: TGTGCCTGGAGTCAGATGGGGGGGGGAGAGACCCAGTACTTC. The chain joins TRBV30 to TRBJ2-5, with 7 bases lining up with TRBD2. CDR3 length: 14 amino acids. Trimming at V came to 2 bases and at J to 4 bases, leaving 7 bases not matched to a gene. Germline CDR1 is GTSNPN and CDR2 is SVGIG (reference sequence).

The chain recombines TRBV30 with TRBJ1-1; the match to TRBD1 covers 7 bases. CDR1 is GTSNPN, CDR2 SVGIG, per germline (reference sequence). V gave up 1 base and J gave up 8 bases; unmatched junction bases: 4. The CDR3 has 12 residues. The CDR3 DNA reads TGTGCCTGGAGTGAGTCGGACAGGGAAGCTTTCTTT. Translation gives CAWSESDREAFF.

The chain links TRBV18 to TRBJ2-5, with D unclear. Trimming left V 2 bases short and J 2 bases short, with 6 bases between. Germline assignment: CDR1 KGHSH and CDR2 LQKENI. CDR3 length: 13 amino acids. CDR3 nucleotide sequence: TGTGCCAGCTCACCAGGGTTTCAAGAGACCCAGTACTTC. Its protein is CASSPGFQETQYF.

The CDR3 DNA follows: TGTGCCTGGAGTGACAGTAATCAGCCCCAGCATTTT. It yields the protein CAWSDSNQPQHF. The chain carries TRBV30 and TRBJ1-5; no firm D call. Trimming pared 1 base from V and 4 bases from J, leaving 5 bases between. The CDR3 sequence is 12 residues long. Germline V gene lookup returns CDR1 GTSNPN and CDR2 SVGIG (reference sequence).

The chain has TRBV28 and TRBJ2-2, with TRBD2 matching 13 bases. In germline, CDR1 is MDHEN, CDR2 SYDVKM. Losses at the gene ends were 5 bases for V and 0 bases for J; bases not matched to a gene: 9. This CDR3 spans 19 amino acids. Here the CDR3 DNA reads TGTGCCAGCAGTCCGCGGCGACTAGCGGGGGGTACGAACACCGGGGAGCTGTTTTTT. Its translation: CASSPRRLAGGTNTGELFF.

The J gene is TRBJ1-2, the V gene TRBV29-1; unclear D gene. The V gene lost 1 base and the J gene lost 5 bases, with 5 bases spanning the gap. The germline V gene encodes CDR1 SQVTM and CDR2 ANQGSEA. The CDR3 is 11 residues long. This CDR3 is CSVEGRYGYTF. In DNA form, the CDR3 reads TGCAGCGTTGAAGGGAGGTATGGCTACACCTTC.

This clonotype was detected once. The CDR3 coding sequence is TGTGCCAGCAGCCGACAGGGGAGATGGGAGACCCAGTACTTC. The encoded protein is CASSRQGRWETQYF. The chain carries TRBV7-9 and TRBJ2-5, with 8 bases matching TRBD1. The CDR3 length is 14 residues. With V trimmed by 5 bases and J by 5 bases, 7 bases remained unmatched. Germline CDR1 and CDR2: SEHNR and FQNEAQ (reference sequence). Using reference TRBV7-9 and TRBJ2-5 for the parts outside the CDR3, the full variable domain is DTGVSQNPRHKITKRGQNVTFRCDPISEHNRLYWYRQTLGQGPEFLTYFQNEAQLEKSRLLSDRFSAERPKGSFSTLEIQRTEQGDSAMYLCASSRQGRWETQYFGPGTRLLVL.

The V and J genes are TRBV2 and TRBJ1-2; the D gene is possibly TRBD1 (6 bases). Trimming took off 5 bases at V and 4 bases at J, with 8 bases between the two ends. The germline V gene encodes CDR1 SNHLY and CDR2 FYNNEI. The CDR3 is 12 amino acids. The DNA of the CDR3 is TGTGCCAGCAGTACAGGGCCCTATGGCTACACCTTC. Protein product: CASSTGPYGYTF.

This clonotype was counted once. V and J are TRBV7-2 and TRBJ2-4; D may be TRBD1 (6 bases). The germline CDR1 and CDR2 sequences are SGHTA and FQGNSA. Deletions cut 1 base from V and 9 bases from J, with 13 bases between. There are 14 residues in the CDR3. The CDR3, as DNA: TGTGCCAGCAGCTTAGATCCCACAGGGAGCATTCAGTACTTC. It is translated as CASSLDPTGSIQYF.

The V and J genes are TRBV5-4 and TRBJ1-1; the match to TRBD1 covers 8 bases. Germline V gives CDR1 SGHNT, CDR2 YYREEE (reference sequence). CDR3 length equals 15 residues. V shed 4 bases, J shed 1 base, and the junction held 6 bases outside the gene matches. The CDR3 DNA reads as TGTGCCAGCAGCCCTGCGGACAGGGCGAACACTGAAGCTTTCTTT. Protein: CASSPADRANTEAFF.

As for this clonotype: At one of its ends the junction is not consistent with the germline gene, which may arise from a read error. The rearrangement joins TRBV7-6 to TRBJ2-1; D is undetermined. This CDR3 has 12 amino acids. Germline CDR1 SGHVS, CDR2 FNYEAQ. Here the CDR3 reads CASSPRALAMIF. The CDR3 DNA reads as TGTGCCAGCAGCCCCCGGGCCTTAGCAATGATCTTC. The whole variable domain, remainder taken from reference TRBV7-6 and TRBJ2-1, is GAGVSQSPRYKVTKRGQDVALRCDPISGHVSLYWYRQALGQGPEFLTYFNYEAQQDKSGLPNDRFSAERPEGSISTLTIQRTEQRDSAMYRCASSPRALAMIFGPGTRLTVL.

This clonotype was found once. The chain has TRBV4-3 and TRBJ2-2, with 7 bases fitting TRBD1. The CDR3 extends over 15 amino acids. The ends lost 0 bases at V and 6 bases at J; junction bases unmatched: 4. CDR1 and CDR2 (germline): LGHNA, YSLEER. DNA of the CDR3: TGCGCCAGCAGCCAAGATTCCCAGGGGGCCGGGGAGCTGTTTTTT. Its translation is CASSQDSQGAGELFF.

This chain links TRBV7-8 with TRBJ2-1; unclear D gene. Germline V CDR1 and CDR2: SGHVS, FQNEAQ. This CDR3 region has 14 residues. With 3 bases removed from V and 7 bases from J, the gap between germline ends came to 13 bases. In DNA, the CDR3 is TGTGCCAGCAGCTTGGGTGCAGGTAGGAATGAGCAGTTCTTC. Translated, it gives CASSLGAGRNEQFF.

Details on this clonotype: One end of the junction does not line up with germline, which may come from a read error. This chain connects TRBV11-2 to TRBJ1-1; D gene ambiguous. Germline values: CDR1 SGHAT, CDR2 FQNNGV. This CDR3 is built from 13 residues. The CDR3 DNA reads as TGTGCCAGCAGTTTAGGCAGAAACACTGAAGCTTTCTTT. This translates into CASSLGRNTEAFF.

V is TRBV24-1 and J is TRBJ2-1; possible D gene TRBD2, 6 bases. V lost 6 bases and J 7 bases, leaving 9 bases between the germline ends. The CDR3 runs 12 residues. CDR1 is KGHDR and CDR2 is SFDVKD in the germline V gene. The CDR3 reads CATSPSGNEQFF. DNA for the CDR3: TGTGCCACCAGTCCCAGCGGGAATGAGCAGTTCTTC.

The chain has TRBV30 and TRBJ2-3; D perhaps matches TRBD2 (5 bases). Germline assignment: CDR1 GTSNPN and CDR2 SVGIG (reference sequence). V was clipped by 2 bases and J by 2 bases, with 14 bases between them. The CDR3 sequence is 15 residues long. The CDR3 region is CAWSNGVPHTDTQYF. The DNA for the CDR3 is TGTGCCTGGAGTAACGGGGTCCCCCACACAGATACGCAGTATTTT.

This sequence joins TRBV15 and TRBJ1-5; TRBD1 agrees at 11 bases. This CDR3 has 16 amino acids. Germline V gene lookup returns CDR1 LNHNV and CDR2 YYDKDF (reference sequence). The V gene end was trimmed by 5 bases and the J gene end by 5 bases; junction bases not matched to a gene: 8. Here the CDR3 reads CATSGGDRGRHQPQHF. CDR3 coding DNA: TGTGCCACCAGCGGGGGGGACAGGGGGAGGCATCAGCCCCAGCATTTT.

This rearrangement joins TRBV27 to TRBJ2-1; 9 bases map to TRBD2. The V and J ends lost 7 bases and 8 bases, in that order; junction bases with no gene match: 9. The CDR3 is made up of 14 amino acids. The germline gives CDR1 MNHEY, CDR2 SMNVEV (reference sequence). This CDR3 reads CASTGRGGQHEQFF. Here the CDR3 DNA reads TGTGCCAGCACTGGGCGGGGGGGCCAGCATGAGCAGTTCTTC.

The gene calls are TRBV29-1 and TRBJ1-1; no reliable D call. V lost 1 base to trimming and J lost 5 bases, with 14 bases between them. This CDR3 is built from 14 residues. Germline values: CDR1 SQVTM, CDR2 ANQGSEA. The CDR3 loop is CSVEAGPGSTEAFF. DNA of the CDR3: TGCAGCGTTGAAGCTGGCCCCGGATCGACTGAAGCTTTCTTT.

The rearrangement links TRBV14 to TRBJ2-1; D gene ambiguous. Germline V gene lookup returns CDR1 SGHDN and CDR2 FVKESK. This CDR3 has 14 residues. V lost 5 bases, J lost 4 bases, and 12 bases lay in between. CDR3 sequence: CASSSRTDYNEQFF. Here the CDR3 DNA reads TGTGCCAGCAGCTCTCGGACGGATTACAATGAGCAGTTCTTC.

This clonotype has a single count. V is TRBV4-3 and J is TRBJ2-5; a weak D match, TRBD2 (6 bases). The CDR3 totals 15 residues. The V end lost 1 base, the J end lost 5 bases, and 14 bases lay between the germline ends. Germline CDR1 and CDR2: LGHNA and YSLEER. The CDR3 spells CASSQARTITETQYF. In DNA, the CDR3 is TGCGCCAGCAGCCAAGCAAGGACTATTACGGAGACCCAGTACTTC.

The V gene is TRBV20-1, the J gene TRBJ2-1; TRBD2 matches 8 bases. The V segment lost 6 bases and the J segment 9 bases; nucleotides outside the gene matches: 7. Germline lookup yields CDR1 DFQATT and CDR2 SNEGSKA (reference sequence). The CDR3 extends over 12 amino acids. CDR3 sequence: CSAHREGTEQFF. DNA of the CDR3: TGCAGTGCCCACCGGGAGGGTACTGAGCAGTTCTTC.

This rearrangement joins TRBV28 to TRBJ1-1, with D perhaps matching TRBD1 (5 bases). The CDR3 totals 17 residues. CDR1 MDHEN and CDR2 SYDVKM come from the germline V gene. Trimming took off 1 base at V and 2 bases at J, with 17 bases between the two ends. CDR3 residues: CASSLSLGQGTNTEAFF. Written as DNA, the CDR3 is TGTGCCAGCAGTTTATCTCTCGGTCAGGGAACAAACACTGAAGCTTTCTTT. Full variable domain (outside the CDR3, taken from reference TRBV28 and TRBJ1-1): DVKVTQSSRYLVKRTGEKVFLECVQDMDHENMFWYRQDPGLGLRLIYFSYDVKMKEKGDIPEGYSVSREKKERFSLILESASTNQTSMYLCASSLSLGQGTNTEAFFGQGTRLTVV.

The chain couples TRBV6-5 to TRBJ2-1; D remains unclear. Germline V gene data show CDR1 as MNHEY and CDR2 as SVGAGI. With 7 bases removed from V and 7 bases from J, the gap between germline ends came to 8 bases. This CDR3 is built from 11 residues. CDR3 protein: CASTLQNEQFF. The CDR3 bases are TGTGCCAGCACCCTCCAAAATGAGCAGTTCTTC.

The rearrangement links TRBV18 to TRBJ2-7; a weak D match, TRBD1 (6 bases). The V and J ends lost 0 bases and 3 bases respectively, with 9 bases between them. Germline loops: CDR1 KGHSH, CDR2 LQKENI. The CDR3 totals 14 residues. The CDR3: CASSPPDRYYEQYF. The CDR3 DNA sequence: TGTGCCAGCTCACCACCGGACAGATACTACGAGCAGTACTTC.

V and J are TRBV20-1 and TRBJ1-1; D gene uncertain. CDR3 length equals 14 residues. Trimming removed 2 bases at V and 7 bases at J, with 17 bases between. Germline assignment: CDR1 DFQATT and CDR2 SNEGSKA (reference sequence). CDR3 in DNA: TGCAGTGCTAGACGGTTCATGCTTACGGATGAAGCTTTCTTT. It codes for CSARRFMLTDEAFF.

The DNA for the CDR3 is TGTGCCTGGAGTGAGGCGGGTGCACTAGATACGCAGTATTTT. It is translated as CAWSEAGALDTQYF. The chain uses TRBV30 and TRBJ2-3; maybe TRBD2 (5 bases). V was trimmed by 1 base and J by 5 bases, leaving 13 bases between them. CDR1 and CDR2 from the germline V gene are GTSNPN and SVGIG (reference sequence). This CDR3 is 14 amino acids long.

The gene calls are TRBV7-9 and TRBJ2-5; 8 nucleotides align to TRBD2. The length of the CDR3 is 15 residues. With 5 bases clipped from V and 5 bases from J, the junction kept 10 bases outside the gene matches. From germline, CDR1 is SEHNR and CDR2 FQNEAQ (reference sequence). The chain's CDR3 is CASSPTRGGPETQYF. In DNA, the CDR3 is TGTGCCAGCAGCCCTACCCGGGGGGGCCCGGAGACCCAGTACTTC.

V gene TRBV29-1 combines with J gene TRBJ2-3; possible D gene TRBD1, 5 bases. This CDR3 region has 18 residues. Germline values: CDR1 SQVTM, CDR2 ANQGSEA. Deletions cut 1 base from V and 0 bases from J, with 20 bases between. The CDR3 bases are TGCAGCGTTGAAGCTCGCCACAGAAGGGGCCTTAGCACAGATACGCAGTATTTT. Translating gives CSVEARHRRGLSTDTQYF.

The CDR3 DNA is TGCGCCAGCAGCTTGGTCAGGACAGGTAATGAGCAGTTCTTC. Translating it yields CASSLVRTGNEQFF. The chain couples TRBV5-1 to TRBJ2-1, with TRBD1 identical over 7 bases. The CDR3 has 14 residues. The ends lost 0 bases at V and 7 bases at J; junction bases unmatched: 4. The germline V gene encodes CDR1 SGHRS and CDR2 YFSETQ.